This record looks at one T cell receptor beta chain sequence and its context. The antigen is undetermined. Use of 60 Vbeta and 13 Jbeta primers characterized the PCR. Method: immunoSEQ multiplex PCR; TCRdb's copy keeps in-frame clones and lacks some. The repertoire holds approximately 190,000 clones, with more than 75% as singletons. These data originate in a study of cytomegalovirus exposure and HLA in healthy donors. Study-wide points: HLA alleles showed associations with some 17,000 TCR beta sequences in a later analysis, at a 0.05 false discovery rate. The later analysis indicated that the majority of CMV-associated TCR beta chains appeared HLA-restricted. A few chains tied to CMV proved CMV antigen-specific in vitro.

V was clipped by 5 bases and J by 6 bases, with 15 bases between them. The germline gives CDR1 SQVTM, CDR2 ANQGSEA. The CDR3 runs 13 residues. The sample consisted of PBMCs. The TCR originated in a woman younger than 30 in good health and CMV-seronegative. The chain recombines TRBV29-1 with TRBJ2-3; possibly TRBD1 for D (6 bases). In DNA form, the CDR3 reads TGCAGCGTTTCAGGGGACCAGGCGGATACGCAGTATTTT. The encoded protein is CSVSGDQADTQYF.